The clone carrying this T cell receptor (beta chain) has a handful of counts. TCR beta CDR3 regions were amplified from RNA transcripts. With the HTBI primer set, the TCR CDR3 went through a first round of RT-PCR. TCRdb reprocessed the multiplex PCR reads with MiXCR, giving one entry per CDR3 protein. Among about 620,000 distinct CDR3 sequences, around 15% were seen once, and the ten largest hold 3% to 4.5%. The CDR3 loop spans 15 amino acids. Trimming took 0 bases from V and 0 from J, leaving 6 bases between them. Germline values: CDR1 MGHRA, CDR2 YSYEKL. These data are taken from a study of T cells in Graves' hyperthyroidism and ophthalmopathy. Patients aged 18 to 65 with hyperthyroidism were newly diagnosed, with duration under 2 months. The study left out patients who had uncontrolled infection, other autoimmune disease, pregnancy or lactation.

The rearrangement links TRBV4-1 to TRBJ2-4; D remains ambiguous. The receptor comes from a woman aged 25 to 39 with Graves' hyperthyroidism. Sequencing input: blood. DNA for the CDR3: TGCGCCAGCAGCCAAGATCAACTAGCCAAAAACATTCAGTACTTC. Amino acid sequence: CASSQDQLAKNIQYF.